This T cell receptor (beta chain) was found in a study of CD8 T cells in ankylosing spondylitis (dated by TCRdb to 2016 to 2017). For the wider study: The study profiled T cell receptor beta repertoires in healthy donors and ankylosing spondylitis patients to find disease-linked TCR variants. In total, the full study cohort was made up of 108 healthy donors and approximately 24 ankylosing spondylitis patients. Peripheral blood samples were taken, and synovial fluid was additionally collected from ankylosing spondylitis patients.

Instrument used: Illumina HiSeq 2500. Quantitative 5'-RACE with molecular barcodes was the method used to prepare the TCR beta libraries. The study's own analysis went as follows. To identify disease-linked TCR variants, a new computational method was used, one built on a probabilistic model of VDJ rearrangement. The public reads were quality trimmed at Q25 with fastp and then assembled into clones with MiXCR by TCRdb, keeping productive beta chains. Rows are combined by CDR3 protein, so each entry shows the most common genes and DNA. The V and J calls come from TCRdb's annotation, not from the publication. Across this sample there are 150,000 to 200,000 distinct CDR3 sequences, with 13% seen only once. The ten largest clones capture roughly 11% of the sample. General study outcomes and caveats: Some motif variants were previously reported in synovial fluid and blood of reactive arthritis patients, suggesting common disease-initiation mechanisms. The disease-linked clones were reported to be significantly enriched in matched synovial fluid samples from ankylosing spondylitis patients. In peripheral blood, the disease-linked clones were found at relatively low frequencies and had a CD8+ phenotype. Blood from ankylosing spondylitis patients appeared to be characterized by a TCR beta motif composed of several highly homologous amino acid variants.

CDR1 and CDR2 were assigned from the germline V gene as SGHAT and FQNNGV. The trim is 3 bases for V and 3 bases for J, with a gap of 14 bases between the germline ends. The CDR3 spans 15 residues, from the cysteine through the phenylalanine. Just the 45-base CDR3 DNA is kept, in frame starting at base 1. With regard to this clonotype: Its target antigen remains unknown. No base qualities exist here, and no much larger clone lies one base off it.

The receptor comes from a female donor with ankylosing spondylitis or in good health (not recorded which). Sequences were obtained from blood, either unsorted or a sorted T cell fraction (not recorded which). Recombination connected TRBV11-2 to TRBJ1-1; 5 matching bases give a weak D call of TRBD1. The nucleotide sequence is TGTGCCAGCAGCTTGCGGGGGGTCGGGGACACTGAAGCTTTCTTT. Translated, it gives CASSLRGVGDTEAFF.